Detailed here is one TCR beta chain. This clonotype was recorded at least ten times. What antigen it recognizes has not been identified. No much larger clonotype is one base removed from it; base qualities were not supplied. Interpreted using the paper, the time point label stands for: newly diagnosed GD, antithyroid drugs for less than 3 months. For both TCR sequencing and RNA sequencing, RNA was extracted from PBMCs in TRIzol. The diagnosis of Graves' disease was made according to American Thyroid Association guidelines. Patients for the study were recruited at an endocrinology department in Xi'an, China. Each patient gave approximately 8.8 milliliters of peripheral blood, collected in an EDTA anticoagulant tube. Ficoll Paque Plus density gradient separation was used to isolate PBMCs, and no further T cell sorting was done. RNA quality was checked with an Agilent 2100 Bioanalyzer and agarose gel, and concentration with a NanoDrop 2000.

These data originate in a study of regulatory T cells in long-lasting Graves disease (dated by TCRdb to the early 2020s). A note on the overall study: Newly diagnosed Graves' disease patients had taken antithyroid drugs for less than 3 months. A total of some 33 samples were covered by TCR sequencing, comprising some 13 persistent and about 20 newly diagnosed Graves' disease patients. The study was registered as a clinical trial and conducted in China. Patients with persistent Graves' disease were compared with patients with newly diagnosed Graves' disease using TCR sequencing and RNA sequencing of peripheral blood.

The library was prepared using multiplex PCR. The run used an Illumina HiSeq 4000. CDR3 regions were amplified by Arm-PCR with iRepertoire HTBI primers to construct TCR beta libraries. PCR products were gel purified before sequencing. Processing in the source paper ran as follows. Across samples, roughly 60 TRBV and around 15 TRBJ segments were identified and used for gene usage analysis of CDR3 amino acid clonotypes. COPE and FqMerger were used to merge filtered high-quality paired reads into contigs. Contigs were aligned with BLAST to IMGT TRBV, TRBD and TRBJ reference genes, and CDR3 was defined per IMGT. Highly expanded clones were defined as clonotypes with a frequency above 0.1%. Repertoire diversity was measured by Shannon entropy, and V-J evenness by the Gini coefficient. A clonotype found in more than one individual was treated as public. Using fastp trimming at Q25 and MiXCR clonotype assembly, TCRdb reanalyzed the public sequencing data and kept in-frame beta chains. Each record represents a unique CDR3 protein, reported with the most common genes and DNA among its rows. The authors' filters were not applied to this entry. This sample gives hundreds of thousands of distinct CDR3 sequences in total; approximately 15% of them show up just once. The ten largest clones add up to 25% to 30% of the sample.

Measured from the cysteine to the phenylalanine, the CDR3 is 14 residues long. Of all the DNA, just the CDR3 is kept, 42 bases in frame from base 1. V is pruned by 1 base and J by 11 bases, leaving 3 bases of the junction without a gene match. According to the germline V gene (reference sequence), CDR1 reads LGHDT and CDR2 reads YNNKEL. The research as a whole found: As a limitation, the authors acknowledged that the small sample size may reduce accuracy. Compared with newly diagnosed patients, patients with persistent Graves' disease had lower TCR Shannon entropy and fewer highly expanded clones, which suggests clonal expansion. Because the primary lesion, thyroid tissue, could not be accessed, the study looked at peripheral blood alone. Persistent patients shared more public clonotypes among themselves (roughly 2,700) than newly diagnosed patients did (more than 950). TRBV28, TRBJ1-2 and TRBJ2-5 were preferentially used in persistent disease, while TRBV20-1 and TRBJ2-1 were favored in newly diagnosed disease. Sequencing and analysis were limited to the TCR beta chain.

These data also featured in a second study, about T cells in Graves' hyperthyroidism and ophthalmopathy. From the second report: Graves' hyperthyroidism was defined as stable when no progression to ophthalmopathy occurred over 18 months of follow-up. Hyperthyroidism patients were newly diagnosed, with disease duration under 2 months, and aged 18 to 65 years. Exclusion was applied to patients with uncontrolled infections, other autoimmune diseases, pregnancy or lactation. Diagnoses were established on the basis of clinical symptoms, serum thyroxine and TRAb, thyroid ultrasound, and orbital computed tomography. For the first round of RT-PCR on the TCR CDR3, the HTBI primer set was used together with the Qiagen OneStep RT-PCR kit. Most expanded thyroid clonotypes (frequency above 0.001) were also detected in blood, suggesting blood repertoires may reflect thyroid immune responses. A model built on a 13 V-J signature distinguished ophthalmopathy from stable hyperthyroidism, reaching 85% to 90% sensitivity and about 81% specificity in cross-validation and 80%/75% in testing. In validation, the model predicted progression to ophthalmopathy a median of about 6 months before onset, with about 71% sensitivity and about 72% specificity. To identify distinguishing TCR V-J signatures, a discovery cohort of some 99 patients was used, comprising 43 with Graves' ophthalmopathy and 57 with stable Graves' hyperthyroidism. Prospective prediction of ophthalmopathy was tested in an independent validation cohort of 18 to 20 hyperthyroidism patients and around 16 patients who later progressed to ophthalmopathy. The 90 or so discovery patients were randomly split 7:3 into training and test sets. The study also compared thyroid tissue and blood T-cell repertoires from five or six Graves' hyperthyroidism patients. After sampling, hyperthyroidism patients received methimazole starting at 30 mg daily, and ophthalmopathy patients received high-dose intravenous methylprednisolone. Libraries were constructed in a second round of multiplex PCR, after which size selection and purification were carried out. Libraries were sequenced paired-end with 100 bp reads on an Illumina HiSeq2000. SOAPnuke was used to process the raw data, removing reads that contained adapters or uncalled bases, had a mean Phred below 15, or lacked an exact match to the constant primer or identifier. COPE v1.2.5 was used to merge the high-quality paired reads, and each unique nucleotide sequence was defined as a clonotype. MiTCR v1.1 was used to align the clonotypes against IMGT TRBV, TRBD and TRBJ reference segments. Only V-J combinations with frequency above 0.0001, covering about 99% of repertoires, were analysed. The TCS score was defined as F50 (clonal expansion) divided by E x V (chaos), with BLOSUM62-based TCRdist calculated between CDR3 peptides within each V-J. Welch's t-statistics and random forest reduced 450 to 600 V-J features to about 12, which were used in a naive Bayes classifier (R e1071). No statistical method was used to fix the sample size in advance, and group allocation was not hidden from the investigators. The paper describes TCR Vbeta CDR3 sequencing of 135 peripheral blood samples, made up of roughly 45 ophthalmopathy patients, around 78 hyperthyroidism patients and some 17 progressor patients.

The chain links TRBV3-1 with TRBJ1-6, with 9 bases aligning to TRBD1. This TCR came from a man in his forties with Graves disease. Donor details come from another sample of the same person, matched by shared clones. Sequences were derived from peripheral blood mononuclear cells (PBMCs), sampled at new diagnosis, from a patient treated with antithyroid drugs. The CDR3 corresponds to CASSQGTGEAPLHF. The nucleotide sequence is given as TGTGCCAGCAGCCAAGGGACAGGGGAGGCACCCCTCCACTTT.